Following are 20 T cell receptor beta chains from one sample sequenced in a study of blood T cell repertoires in COVID-19. Assay used: immunoSEQ multiplex PCR; TCRdb lists only in-frame clones, some missing. The profile covers approximately 200,000 clones, with around 87% appearing a single time and 6.2% taken by the ten largest. The sequencing input was peripheral blood. These receptors were obtained from a man between 60 and 75 years old who had recovered from COVID-19.

The chain is built from TRBV5-1 and TRBJ2-5; D might be TRBD2 (5 bases). The CDR3 is made up of 16 amino acids. V gave up 8 bases and J gave up 4 bases, with 24 bases separating them. Germline V CDR1 and CDR2: SGHRS, YFSETQ. The CDR3 protein is CASTTSSPLAGETQYF. CDR3 nucleotide sequence: TGCGCCAGTACAACTTCTTCCCCGCTAGCTGGAGAGACCCAGTACTTC.

V and J are TRBV5-4 and TRBJ1-1, with 7 bases identical to TRBD1. Germline V lookup: CDR1 SGHNT, CDR2 YYREEE (reference sequence). V was clipped by 4 bases and J by 0 bases; unmatched bases: 3. The CDR3 contains 14 residues. CDR3 in DNA: TGTGCCAGCAGCCGGACAGGCATGAACACTGAAGCTTTCTTT. Amino acid sequence: CASSRTGMNTEAFF.

The DNA of the CDR3 is TGTGCCAGCAGTGAATATGTCACAGATGGCTACACCTTC. Its protein product is CASSEYVTDGYTF. This chain uses TRBV25-1 with TRBJ1-2; D remains ambiguous. The CDR3 runs 13 residues. The germline V and J ends were trimmed by 0 bases and 6 bases, with 8 bases remaining between them. Germline V gene sequence: CDR1 MGHDK, CDR2 SYGVNS.

The V and J genes are TRBV19 and TRBJ1-4; D call uncertain. The CDR3 spans 12 residues. Trimming took off 3 bases at V and 7 bases at J, with 6 bases between the two ends. CDR1 LNHDA and CDR2 SQIVND come from the germline V gene (reference sequence). The CDR3, as DNA: TGTGCCAGTAGTATCGCGGCTGAAAAACTGTTTTTT. This sequence encodes CASSIAAEKLFF.

The CDR3 protein is CASRDRADYEQYF. CDR3 nucleotide sequence: TGTGCCAGCAGGGACAGGGCAGATTACGAGCAGTACTTC. This chain joins TRBV6-5 and TRBJ2-7; TRBD1 matches at 8 bases. Germline CDR1 and CDR2: MNHEY and SVGAGI. The CDR3 has 13 residues. The junction had 5 bases not matched to a gene; V was cut back by 6 bases and J by 4 bases.

This chain connects TRBV11-2 to TRBJ1-1; 8 nucleotides align to TRBD1. V gave up 6 bases and J gave up 1 base; unmatched junction bases: 4. The CDR3 contains 14 residues. CDR1 is SGHAT, CDR2 FQNNGV, per germline. The CDR3 sequence: CASRYRGANTEAFF. CDR3 bases: TGTGCCAGCAGGTACAGGGGGGCGAACACTGAAGCTTTCTTT.

The chain has TRBV28 and TRBJ2-1, with 9 bases matching TRBD2. The CDR3 is 15 residues long. The germline V gene has CDR1 MDHEN and CDR2 SYDVKM. V dropped 8 bases and J dropped 7; count of bases not matched to a gene: 12. This CDR3 is CASSPSGELLNEQFF. CDR3 nucleotides: TGTGCCAGCTCCCCTAGCGGGGAACTTTTGAATGAGCAGTTCTTC.

The chain uses TRBV9 and TRBJ2-2; 14 bases agree with TRBD2. J lost 4 bases, V lost 3 bases, and 5 bases had no gene match. Looked up from germline, CDR1 is SGDLS and CDR2 is YYNGEE. This CDR3 region has 17 residues. The CDR3 nucleotides are TGTGCCAGCAGCGGGGGACTAGCGGGAGTTGTCACCGGGGAGCTGTTTTTT. Encoded protein: CASSGGLAGVVTGELFF.

In its sample, this clone was seen once. CDR3: CASSLSGGYGTGGLDEQFF. CDR3 sequence (DNA): TGTGCCAGCAGTTTATCGGGGGGTTACGGGACAGGGGGCTTGGATGAGCAGTTCTTC. The chain employs TRBV27 and TRBJ2-1; 12 bases map to TRBD1. V gave up 0 bases and J gave up 8 bases; unmatched junction bases: 14. Per germline, CDR1 MNHEY and CDR2 SMNVEV (reference sequence). This CDR3 contains 19 residues.

This clone was detected only a few times. The CDR3 DNA is TGCAGCGTTGGACTTCAACCCGTAGGCGGGGAGCTGTTTTTT. Translating it yields CSVGLQPVGGELFF. The chain combines TRBV29-1 with TRBJ2-2; D is unclear. The CDR3 is 14 amino acids. Germline V gene sequence: CDR1 SQVTM, CDR2 ANQGSEA. Trimming left V 4 bases short and J 7 bases short, with 16 bases between.

This chain connects TRBV11-2 to TRBJ2-1; D is uncertain. V was clipped by 4 bases and J by 3 bases, with 22 bases between them. Germline-derived CDR1 and CDR2 are SGHAT and FQNNGV. The CDR3 consists of 18 residues. CDR3 residues: CASSSTAPQRRGYNEQFF. CDR3 coding DNA: TGTGCCAGCAGCTCTACCGCACCCCAAAGGAGAGGCTACAATGAGCAGTTCTTC.

The chain recombines TRBV7-9 with TRBJ2-7; 10 bases line up with TRBD1. Germline V CDR1 and CDR2: SEHNR, FQNEAQ (reference sequence). Trimming removed 5 bases from V and 3 bases from J; junction bases left unmatched: 13. The CDR3 length is 17 residues. The CDR3 nucleotides read TGTGCCAGCAGCGCGGGACAGGGGTCCGCTAAAGACTACGAGCAGTACTTC. This codes for CASSAGQGSAKDYEQYF.

V and J are TRBV10-2 and TRBJ2-5; TRBD1 aligns across 7 bases. V lost 6 bases and J lost 5; bases outside the gene matches: 12. The CDR3 is 15 amino acids. Germline-derived CDR1 and CDR2 are WSHSY and SAAADI. The CDR3 DNA reads as TGCGCCAGCAGAACAGGGGCTCCAAGTCGGGAGACCCAGTACTTC. This encodes CASRTGAPSRETQYF.

Only one count was recorded for this clone. The chain links TRBV5-4 to TRBJ2-1; perhaps TRBD1 as D (6 bases). This CDR3 region has 14 residues. Per germline, CDR1 SGHNT and CDR2 YYREEE (reference sequence). The ends were cut back, 3 bases at V and 8 bases at J, with 15 bases in the middle. CDR3 nucleotides: TGTGCCAGCAGCTCGCCGGGACAAAGATATGAGCAGTTCTTC. Residues: CASSSPGQRYEQFF.

The chain uses TRBV7-2 and TRBJ1-6; 10 bases are shared with TRBD1. Germline values: CDR1 SGHTA, CDR2 FQGNSA. This CDR3 comprises 18 residues. J lost 6 bases, V lost 6 bases, and 14 bases had no gene match. For the CDR3, the DNA is TGTGCCAGCAGGTCCCGGGACAGGGGAAGTTTGGGTAATTCACCCCTCCACTTT. Translating gives CASRSRDRGSLGNSPLHF.

The rearrangement joins TRBV7-2 to TRBJ2-7; TRBD1 might be the D (6 bases). The V gene's germline CDR1 is SGHTA and CDR2 FQGNSA. This CDR3 comprises 15 residues. V shed 0 bases and J shed 3 bases, with 12 bases lying between them. CDR3 residues: CASSLALGARYEQYF. The CDR3 nucleotides are TGTGCCAGCAGCTTAGCGCTGGGGGCGCGCTACGAGCAGTACTTC.

This clone was detected once. The V gene is TRBV6-6, the J gene TRBJ1-6, with 10 positions matching TRBD1. This CDR3 has 17 residues. V lost 5 bases, J lost 6 bases, and 10 bases stayed unmatched. Germline loops: CDR1 MNHNY, CDR2 SVGAGI (reference sequence). The CDR3 DNA reads as TGTGCCAGCAGTCCTCACCCGGGACAGGGGATTAATTCACCCCTCCACTTT. Protein: CASSPHPGQGINSPLHF.

The rearrangement links TRBV5-6 to TRBJ1-2; D may be TRBD1 (5 bases). V was cut by 2 bases and J by 2 bases, with 10 bases left in between. Per the germline V gene, CDR1 is SGHDT and CDR2 is YYEEEE. There are 14 residues in the CDR3. The CDR3 DNA follows: TGTGCCAGCAGCTTCAGGGAACGGAACTATGGCTACACCTTC. Protein: CASSFRERNYGYTF.

V gene TRBV19 combines with J gene TRBJ2-1; 10 positions agree with TRBD2. With V trimmed by 6 bases and J by 7 bases, 9 bases remained unmatched. Germline lookup yields CDR1 LNHDA and CDR2 SQIVND (reference sequence). The CDR3 sequence is 15 residues long. CDR3 in DNA: TGTGCCAGTAGGCCAACTAGCGGGGCCTCGAATGAGCAGTTCTTC. Its protein product is CASRPTSGASNEQFF.

The J gene is TRBJ1-2, the V gene TRBV24-1, with 7 positions matching TRBD1. The CDR3 covers 13 residues. Germline V gene sequence: CDR1 KGHDR, CDR2 SFDVKD. The junction had 1 base not matched to a gene; V was cut back by 3 bases and J by 4 bases. CDR3 region: CATSDGDSYGYTF. In nucleotides, the CDR3 is TGTGCCACCAGTGATGGGGACAGCTATGGCTACACCTTC.